Listed here are 17 T cell receptor beta chains from one sample, sequenced in a study of T cells in placental villitis. This was the immunoSEQ v4 assay. The method was immunoSEQ multiplex PCR; TCRdb's version includes in-frame clones alone and lacks a portion of them. The sample includes some 6,500 clones, around 80% of them seen just once. The sequenced sample was placental tissue containing maternal and fetal cells. The receptors were gathered from a human patient with infectious villitis; the placental T cells may come from both mother and fetus.

This clone appeared a few times. V and J are TRBV10-3 and TRBJ2-5; 7 bases line up with TRBD2. Per the germline V gene, CDR1 is ENHRY and CDR2 is SYGVKD. The CDR3 covers 14 residues. The junction had 1 base not matched to a gene; V was cut back by 0 bases and J by 3 bases. CDR3 in DNA: TGTGCCATCAGTGAGTCGGGGGGGGAAGAGACCCAGTACTTC. This encodes CAISESGGEETQYF.

The V and J genes are TRBV6-5 and TRBJ1-2; the match to TRBD1 covers 9 bases. With V trimmed by 4 bases and J by 2 bases, 5 bases remained unmatched. This CDR3 spans 15 amino acids. The germline V gene has CDR1 MNHEY and CDR2 SVGAGI. The CDR3, as DNA: TGTGCCAGCAGTTTCGGGACAGGGCGGAACTATGGCTACACCTTC. Translated, it gives CASSFGTGRNYGYTF.

This clone is large within its sample. Distinct nucleotide sequences in the sample also encode this CDR3. The J gene is TRBJ1-1, the V gene TRBV12-3 or TRBV12-4; the D gene is possibly TRBD1 (5 bases). V lost 2 bases to trimming and J lost 1 base, with 5 bases between them. The CDR3 totals 13 residues. CDR3 DNA sequence: TGTGCCAGCAGTTTACAGGGGAACACTGAAGCTTTCTTT. Translated, it gives CASSLQGNTEAFF.

The gene calls are TRBV5-6 and TRBJ2-7, with D perhaps matching TRBD1 (5 bases). The CDR3 length is 14 residues. V shed 3 bases and J shed 2 bases, with 12 bases lying between them. Per the germline V gene, CDR1 is SGHDT and CDR2 is YYEEEE. The CDR3 reads CASSSDRSPYEQYF. The CDR3 nucleotides read TGTGCCAGCAGCTCAGACAGAAGCCCCTACGAGCAGTACTTC.

This clone was detected a few times. This chain uses TRBV3-1 (or the pseudogene TRBV3-2) with TRBJ2-7, with D maybe TRBD2 (5 bases). This CDR3 contains 14 residues. In germline, CDR1 is LGHDT, CDR2 YNNKEL (reference sequence). V lost 3 bases and J lost 2, with 11 bases in between. CDR3 in DNA: TGTGCCAGCAGCCACGGGGATAACCCCTACGAGCAGTACTTC. As protein: CASSHGDNPYEQYF.

V and J are TRBV2 and TRBJ1-5, with no clear D. Germline CDR1 reads SNHLY; CDR2 reads FYNNEI. CDR3 length equals 14 residues. V gave up 4 bases and J gave up 4 bases, with 11 bases separating them. The chain's CDR3 is CASSVHPANQPQHF. In DNA form, the CDR3 reads TGTGCCAGCAGTGTCCACCCGGCGAATCAGCCCCAGCATTTT.

The CDR3 region has the DNA TGTGCCTGGGACAGGGGGGCGAACACCGGGGAGCTGTTTTTT. It codes for CAWDRGANTGELFF. The chain is built from TRBV30 and TRBJ2-2; 9 nucleotides align to TRBD1. The J segment lost 0 bases and the V segment lost 5 bases, leaving 1 base of the junction unmatched. Germline assignment: CDR1 GTSNPN and CDR2 SVGIG (reference sequence). The CDR3 sequence is 14 residues long.

The CDR3 spells CSVNVEAGDTQYF. The CDR3 nucleotides read TGCAGCGTGAATGTAGAGGCTGGAGATACGCAGTATTTT. The J gene is TRBJ2-3, the V gene TRBV29-1; D unresolved. Germline loops: CDR1 SQVTM, CDR2 ANQGSEA. The CDR3 contains 13 residues. Trimming left V 6 bases short and J 5 bases short, with 15 bases between.

V usage is TRBV9 and J usage is TRBJ1-6; D perhaps matches TRBD1 (6 bases). This CDR3 has 16 residues. Germline V gene lookup returns CDR1 SGDLS and CDR2 YYNGEE. V shed 0 bases and J shed 12 bases, with 19 bases lying between them. CDR3 in DNA: TGTGCCAGCAGCGTAGAAGGGGGGGCAGCCCCTGGACCCCTCCACTTT. This codes for CASSVEGGAAPGPLHF.

The gene calls are TRBV19 and TRBJ2-3; D possibly corresponds to TRBD2 (6 bases). The ends were cut back, 9 bases at V and 0 bases at J, with 13 bases in the middle. The CDR3 runs to 14 residues. Germline values: CDR1 LNHDA, CDR2 SQIVND (reference sequence). CDR3 bases: TGTGCCAGCCGAATGGGGGGAAGCACAGATACGCAGTATTTT. It is translated as CASRMGGSTDTQYF.

The genes are TRBV6-5 and TRBJ1-1; D is ambiguous. Germline V lookup: CDR1 MNHEY, CDR2 SVGAGI. CDR3 size: 13 residues. Trimming shortened V by 6 bases and J by 1 base, and 9 bases separated the two germline ends. The DNA of the CDR3 is TGTGCCAGCAGCTACGGGCCGAACACTGAAGCTTTCTTT. This codes for CASSYGPNTEAFF.

The chain carries TRBV30 and TRBJ1-4, with D possibly TRBD1 on 5 matching bases. The V end was cut by 0 bases, the J end by 7 bases, with 12 bases between. The germline CDR1 and CDR2 sequences are GTSNPN and SVGIG (reference sequence). The CDR3 spans 14 residues. CDR3 coding DNA: TGTGCCTGGAGTGTACGAGGGGCGGGTGAAAAACTGTTTTTT. It specifies CAWSVRGAGEKLFF.

This chain links TRBV25-1 with TRBJ1-2; maybe TRBD1 (5 bases). In germline, CDR1 is MGHDK, CDR2 SYGVNS. The CDR3 runs 12 residues. V was shortened by 5 bases and J by 4 bases, with 8 bases between the two germline ends. The CDR3 sequence is CASSSQGYGYTF. CDR3 sequence (DNA): TGTGCCAGCAGTTCCCAGGGCTATGGCTACACCTTC.

The chain carries TRBV3-1 (or the pseudogene TRBV3-2) and TRBJ1-3; unclear D gene. CDR1 and CDR2 (germline): LGHDT, YNNKEL (reference sequence). The germline V and J ends were trimmed by 4 bases and 0 bases, with 16 bases remaining between them. There are 17 residues in the CDR3. The CDR3 nucleotides are TGTGCCAGCAGCCGGGTGACGGGTGCTAGCTCTGGAAACACCATATATTTT. Translating gives CASSRVTGASSGNTIYF.

The chain employs TRBV7-2 and TRBJ2-7; the match to TRBD2 covers 8 bases. Losses at the gene ends were 1 base for V and 3 bases for J; bases not matched to a gene: 8. The germline CDR1 and CDR2 sequences are SGHTA and FQGNSA. This CDR3 is built from 16 residues. CDR3 residues: CASSLGGGGNIYEQYF. CDR3 DNA sequence: TGTGCCAGCAGCTTAGGTGGCGGGGGGAATATCTACGAGCAGTACTTC.

This clone was seen a single time. The rearrangement joins TRBV6-6 to TRBJ1-5; a possible D gene is TRBD1 (5 bases). Between the trimmed V and J ends, which lost 6 bases and 0 bases, there was a span of 15 bases. The germline V gene encodes CDR1 MNHNY and CDR2 SVGAGI (reference sequence). The CDR3 sequence is 16 residues long. The CDR3 DNA reads TGTGCCAGCAGCTCCGCCTTGACAGTTAGCAATCAGCCCCAGCATTTT. It encodes CASSSALTVSNQPQHF.

The chain has TRBV6-5 and TRBJ1-6; D is possibly TRBD1 (5 bases). Germline-derived CDR1 and CDR2 are MNHEY and SVGAGI. The CDR3 sequence is 15 residues long. The germline V and J ends were trimmed by 2 bases and 13 bases, with 18 bases remaining between them. The CDR3 loop reads CASSYGTGVSHPLHF. In DNA form, the CDR3 reads TGTGCCAGCAGTTACGGAACGGGGGTTTCTCACCCCCTCCACTTT.